This T cell receptor beta chain was found in a study of control samples from healthy donors and cancer patients (TCRdb year 2020). This clone has just one count. Its antigen is unknown. Nothing much larger sits one base from this clone, and base qualities are not available. Receptor amplification or capture employed the immunoSEQ multiplex PCR assay. TCRdb took this table from immuneACCESS and kept in-frame rearrangements with V and J called. Such tables lack part of the clones; where checked against another copy, unresolved V genes explain under half of the gap, and the rest is unexplained. In all, the sample holds 130,000 to 150,000 clones, and around nine tenths of those were seen once. Around 11% of the sample goes to the ten largest clones. The receptor comes from a young man in good health. The sequencing sample was made of blood.

CDR3 region: CAWSVKGLDTDTQYF. The DNA sequence is as follows: TGTGCCTGGAGTGTAAAGGGTCTTGACACAGATACGCAGTATTTT. The V gene is TRBV30 and the J gene is TRBJ2-3, with no confidently assigned D gene. Reading from cysteine to phenylalanine, the CDR3 counts 15 amino acids. Solely the CDR3 DNA is kept, with 45 bases framed from the first base. V gives up 0 bases and J gives up 2 bases, and the segment between their germline ends measures 12 bases. CDR1 is given as GTSNPN and CDR2 as SVGIG, both from the germline V gene (reference sequence).